This T cell receptor (beta chain) is drawn from a study of blood T cell repertoires in COVID-19 (dated by TCRdb to the early 2020s). At the level of the whole study: Samples from collaborators originated in the United States, Italy and Spain and spanned both the acute and convalescent phases of COVID-19. The material from the prospective study consisted of cDNA or gDNA derived from T cells, B-cell-depleted T cells, or PBMCs. The dataset comprised deeply sampled blood TCRbeta repertoires from subjects exposed to, actively infected with, or recovered from COVID-19. The repertoires were released in a freely available public database intended as a resource for research on the immune response to SARS-CoV-2. Samples came from the ongoing ImmuneRACE study (first 160 participants) plus 1,254 subjects from 6 global collaborators. A de-identified subject ID, COVID-19 status, age in years and sex were almost always included in the sample metadata. Where available, HLA class I and class II types were obtained from metadata supplied by the sample provider rather than from assay-based typing. The full study reports these points: The amount of clinical and demographic metadata varied by source and participant and was provided uncurated.

As concerns this clone: The antigen this receptor binds is unknown. No clone much larger than this one lies a single base away; base qualities are absent.

The collaborating institutions used their own protocols to collect whole blood in K2EDTA tubes. Collaborator samples were shipped for TCRbeta analysis as frozen whole blood, isolated PBMCs, or DNA extracted from either sample type. The immunoSEQ Assay, a bias-controlled multiplex PCR, was used to amplify TCRbeta CDR3 regions from genomic DNA. Regarding the original processing steps: Nucleated cell counts per sample were estimated from amplification of reference gene primers within the assay. Sequence reads were collapsed and filtered to measure the absolute abundance of every unique TCRbeta CDR3 rearrangement. For each sample, productive Simpson clonality was calculated as the square root of Simpson's diversity index across productive rearrangements. Drawn from immuneACCESS, this table holds only the in-frame rearrangements with V and J called that TCRdb kept. Clones are partly lost; checked studies trace under half to an unresolved V gene and leave the rest unexplained. The V and J calls and the clone size are those of that table, but D and trimming were determined from the DNA. This sample holds under 130,000 clones; 81% were observed only once. 8% to 10% of the sample lies in the top ten.

The CDR3 starts with the cysteine, ends with the phenylalanine, and has 12 residues. Only CDR3 DNA remains: 36 bases, in frame from the first base. The germline V gene supplies CDR1 SGHDN and CDR2 FVKESK. V is reduced by 4 bases and J by 4 bases, leaving a spacing of 7 bases between them. Specimen: peripheral blood. The receptor was isolated from a woman in her seventies with acute or convalescent COVID-19. This sequence uses TRBV14 and TRBJ1-2; the D gene cannot be resolved reliably. The DNA reads TGTGCCAGCAGCCGAACTTCCTATGGCTACACCTTC. Translated, it gives CASSRTSYGYTF.